Below, 11 T cell receptor beta chains from the same sample are listed, as sequenced in a study of blood T cell repertoires in COVID-19 (TCRdb year 2020). The library was produced with the immunoSEQ multiplex PCR assay. TCRdb stores this immuneACCESS table with in-frame sequences only. Part of the clones is absent; in the studies checked, under half of the shortfall reflects unresolved V genes, and no reason is known for the rest. The sample table shows 150,000 to 160,000 clones, and 75% to 95% are seen once. The ten most abundant clones make up around 0.55% of the sample. The sequencing input was peripheral blood. The receptors here all came from a man between 50 and 59 years old with acute or convalescent COVID-19.

The chain is built from TRBV11-1 and TRBJ2-5; D remains unclear. Between the trimmed V and J ends, which lost 2 bases and 2 bases, there was a span of 12 bases. CDR1 and CDR2 (germline): SGHAT, FQDESV (reference sequence). This CDR3 comprises 15 residues. In DNA form, the CDR3 reads TGTGCCAGCAGCTTACGTCCGACTTCTCAAGAGACCCAGTACTTC. Its translation is CASSLRPTSQETQYF.

The chain joins TRBV6-5 to TRBJ1-2, with 8 bases aligning to TRBD1. The CDR3 runs 13 residues. The V gene's germline CDR1 is MNHEY and CDR2 SVGAGI. V lost 6 bases and J lost 6; bases outside the gene matches: 6. The CDR3 region is CASSPDRGHGYTF. DNA for the CDR3: TGTGCCAGCAGCCCAGACAGGGGACATGGCTACACCTTC.

This clone was observed a few times. This rearrangement joins TRBV5-6 to TRBJ2-7, with 11 bases aligning to TRBD2. The CDR3 spans 12 residues. V gave up 2 bases and J gave up 9 bases; unmatched junction bases: 1. CDR1 and CDR2 (germline): SGHDT, YYEEEE. For the CDR3, the DNA is TGTGCCAGCAGCTTTAGCGGGAGGGTGCAGTACTTC. It yields the protein CASSFSGRVQYF.

The gene calls are TRBV28 and TRBJ2-1; weak D call: TRBD2 (6 bases). Between the trimmed V and J ends, which lost 6 bases and 2 bases, there was a span of 14 bases. CDR3 length: 15 amino acids. CDR1 is MDHEN, CDR2 SYDVKM, per germline. CDR3 loop: CASSPGGSPYNEQFF. The CDR3 DNA reads TGTGCCAGCAGCCCCGGGGGTAGCCCCTACAATGAGCAGTTCTTC. The variable domain in full, with the rest retrieved from reference TRBV28 and TRBJ2-1, is DVKVTQSSRYLVKRTGEKVFLECVQDMDHENMFWYRQDPGLGLRLIYFSYDVKMKEKGDIPEGYSVSREKKERFSLILESASTNQTSMYLCASSPGGSPYNEQFFGPGTRLTVL.

This clone was picked up one time. The chain employs TRBV6-4 and TRBJ1-5; TRBD1 is a possible D gene (5 bases). The CDR3 runs to 14 residues. The V gene's germline CDR1 is MRHNA and CDR2 SNTAGT. Trimming shortened V by 7 bases and J by 0 bases, and 10 bases separated the two germline ends. The CDR3 spells CASTHRYSNQPQHF. Written as DNA, the CDR3 is TGTGCCAGCACCCACAGGTATAGCAATCAGCCCCAGCATTTT.

V usage is TRBV18 and J usage is TRBJ2-5; 7 nucleotides agree with TRBD1. This CDR3 has 16 residues. J lost 4 bases, V lost 3 bases, and 11 bases had no gene match. The germline V gene has CDR1 KGHSH and CDR2 LQKENI. This chain's CDR3 is CASSPTGSNQGETQYF. In DNA, the CDR3 is TGTGCCAGCTCACCGACAGGGAGTAATCAGGGAGAGACCCAGTACTTC.

This clone came up once. The V gene is TRBV19, the J gene TRBJ1-5, with D perhaps matching TRBD1 (5 bases). V was pared by 5 bases and J by 4 bases, with 9 bases between. This CDR3 is 13 amino acids long. Germline V gene data show CDR1 as LNHDA and CDR2 as SQIVND (reference sequence). Here the CDR3 reads CASSANRNQPQHF. CDR3 sequence (DNA): TGTGCCAGTAGTGCCAACAGGAATCAGCCCCAGCATTTT.

The chain uses TRBV10-2 and TRBJ2-7; D gene ambiguous. The ends were cut back, 7 bases at V and 3 bases at J, with 16 bases in the middle. This CDR3 is built from 14 residues. CDR1 and CDR2 (germline): WSHSY, SAAADI. The CDR3 protein is CASTTGERYYEQYV. For the CDR3, the DNA is TGCGCCAGCACAACCGGTGAGAGGTACTACGAGCAGTACGTC.

V usage is TRBV4-2 and J usage is TRBJ2-2, with 12 nucleotides matching TRBD2. Germline V gives CDR1 LGHNA, CDR2 YNFKEQ. The CDR3 length is 16 residues. The trim removed 2 bases at V and 3 bases at J, leaving 1 base unmatched. In DNA form, the CDR3 reads TGTGCCAGCAGCCAACGGACTAGCGGGGACACCGGGGAGCTGTTTTTT. This translates into CASSQRTSGDTGELFF.

This clone was seen only a few times. V gene TRBV7-2 combines with J gene TRBJ2-5, with TRBD1 matching over 7 bases. This CDR3 is 13 amino acids long. The germline CDR1 and CDR2 sequences are SGHTA and FQGNSA. V dropped 3 bases and J dropped 2; count of bases not matched to a gene: 0. The CDR3 is CASSFRGQETQYF. The CDR3 region has the DNA TGTGCCAGCAGCTTCAGGGGGCAAGAGACCCAGTACTTC.

The chain couples TRBV10-3 to TRBJ1-6; 7 bases align to TRBD1. The CDR3 has 12 amino acids. The germline CDR1 and CDR2 sequences are ENHRY and SYGVKD. J was trimmed by 14 bases and V by 7 bases; bases with no gene match: 8. The CDR3 is CAIKRQGEALHF. CDR3 sequence (DNA): TGTGCCATCAAGAGACAGGGCGAGGCCCTCCACTTT.